This T cell receptor (beta chain) was found in a study of cytomegalovirus exposure and HLA in healthy donors. Findings of the study overall: Some V segments could not be told apart, so they were left out, TRBV6-2 and TRBV6-3 among them. Cytomegalovirus association was assigned to 170 or so TCR beta chains. The authors later found most CMV-associated TCR beta chains appeared HLA-restricted.

PCR employed 60 Vbeta and 13 Jbeta primers. The data were produced by immunoSEQ multiplex PCR, yet TCRdb's version contains in-frame clones alone and is incomplete. The sample consists of 65,000 to 90,000 clones, 80% to 90% of them appearing once. The CDR3 spans 15 residues. Germline assignment: CDR1 SGHRS and CDR2 YFSETQ. The V and J ends lost 0 bases and 9 bases respectively, with 13 bases between them. Notes on this clone: Its specificity is unknown.

The clonotype comes from a woman under 40 in good health and CMV-seronegative. Sequenced sample: PBMCs. J is TRBJ1-6 and V is TRBV5-1; D uncertain. The CDR3 coding sequence is TGCGCCAGCAGCTTGGTGAGGGAAGACGGTTCACCCCTCCACTTT. Protein product: CASSLVREDGSPLHF.